Each of the 24 T cell receptor beta chains below was sequenced from the same sample in a study of T cells in Graves' hyperthyroidism and ophthalmopathy. TCR beta CDR3 region amplification was performed from RNA transcripts. The HTBI set primed first-round TCR CDR3 RT-PCR. TCRdb passed the multiplex PCR reads through MiXCR, listing each CDR3 protein once. The repertoire consists of fewer than 650,000 distinct CDR3 sequences, with 14% occurring once and the leading ten covering approximately 15%. The sample comprised blood. The receptors shown here come from a middle-aged woman with Graves' hyperthyroidism.

This clonotype was counted a few times. V and J are TRBV6-5 and TRBJ1-3; 11 bases align to TRBD1. Losses at the gene ends were 4 bases for V and 4 bases for J; bases not matched to a gene: 6. CDR3 size: 16 residues. Germline V lookup: CDR1 MNHEY, CDR2 SVGAGI. This CDR3 is CASSFGQGALGNTIYF. CDR3 bases: TGTGCCAGCAGTTTCGGACAGGGGGCGCTCGGAAACACCATATATTTT.

This clonotype was counted at least ten times. The V and J genes are TRBV5-1 and TRBJ1-4, with TRBD1 matching over 10 bases. The CDR3 consists of 16 residues. Looked up from germline, CDR1 is SGHRS and CDR2 is YFSETQ. The V segment lost 4 bases and the J segment 0 bases; nucleotides outside the gene matches: 3. DNA for the CDR3: TGCGCCAGCAGCCCGGGACAGGGGACAACTAATGAAAAACTGTTTTTT. As protein: CASSPGQGTTNEKLFF.

The chain employs TRBV7-2 and TRBJ2-2; 10 nucleotides match TRBD1. This CDR3 is built from 17 residues. The V and J ends lost 5 bases and 6 bases, in that order; junction bases with no gene match: 12. Germline V gene sequence: CDR1 SGHTA, CDR2 FQGNSA. The CDR3 DNA reads TGTGCCAGCAGCCCCGCGACAGGGGGCGCGAGAGCCGGGGAGCTGTTTTTT. Amino acids: CASSPATGGARAGELFF.

The V gene is TRBV20-1, the J gene TRBJ2-3; 7 bases map to TRBD2. The CDR3 is made up of 14 amino acids. The germline CDR1 and CDR2 sequences are DFQATT and SNEGSKA (reference sequence). V was pared by 6 bases and J by 0 bases, with 6 bases of the junction left unmatched. CDR3 nucleotide sequence: TGCAGTGCGGAACCGGGACTAAGCACAGATACGCAGTATTTT. Amino acid sequence: CSAEPGLSTDTQYF.

This clonotype has more than one count but fewer than ten. V gene TRBV3-1 combines with J gene TRBJ2-1, with D perhaps TRBD2 (6 bases). Germline V gene lookup returns CDR1 LGHDT and CDR2 YNNKEL (reference sequence). The CDR3 consists of 17 residues. V gave up 0 bases and J gave up 0 bases, with 12 bases separating them. CDR3: CASSQDRLASSYNEQFF. CDR3 coding DNA: TGTGCCAGCAGCCAAGATCGGCTAGCGAGCTCCTACAATGAGCAGTTCTTC.

The chain employs TRBV9 and TRBJ2-7; 11 positions match TRBD1. This CDR3 region has 15 residues. Per the germline V gene, CDR1 is SGDLS and CDR2 is YYNGEE. V gave up 0 bases and J gave up 3 bases; unmatched junction bases: 2. CDR3: CASSVGGTGGYEQYF. The CDR3 region has the DNA TGTGCCAGCAGCGTAGGCGGGACAGGGGGCTACGAGCAGTACTTC.

The J gene is TRBJ1-4, the V gene TRBV6-1, with 12 bases identical to TRBD1. CDR3 length: 15 residues. Germline V gene sequence: CDR1 MNHNS, CDR2 SASEGT. Unmatched junction bases numbered 7, after V lost 7 bases and J lost 7 bases. CDR3 DNA sequence: TGTGCCAGCACCCAACGGGACAGGGGGCCTGAAAAACTGTTTTTT. It yields the protein CASTQRDRGPEKLFF.

This clonotype was seen at least ten times. The rearrangement uses TRBV28 and TRBJ2-1; TRBD1 matches 7 bases. This CDR3 spans 15 amino acids. The ends lost 7 bases at V and 0 bases at J; junction bases unmatched: 6. The germline V gene encodes CDR1 MDHEN and CDR2 SYDVKM. The CDR3: CASIDRAGSYNEQFF. DNA for the CDR3: TGTGCCAGCATAGACAGGGCGGGCTCCTACAATGAGCAGTTCTTC.

This clonotype was observed a handful of times. The chain employs TRBV6-1 and TRBJ2-1; the match to TRBD1 covers 7 bases. Germline V lookup: CDR1 MNHNS, CDR2 SASEGT. This CDR3 is 16 amino acids long. With V trimmed by 6 bases and J by 0 bases, 8 bases remained unmatched. In DNA form, the CDR3 reads TGTGCCAGCAGCCGGGACAGCTTTAGCTCCTACAATGAGCAGTTCTTC. As protein: CASSRDSFSSYNEQFF.

This clonotype has just a few counts. Here the CDR3 reads CASSVVDDANYGYTF. The DNA for the CDR3 is TGTGCCAGCAGCGTAGTGGACGACGCTAACTATGGCTACACCTTC. The chain couples TRBV9 to TRBJ1-2, with D unresolved. Germline V CDR1 and CDR2: SGDLS, YYNGEE. The germline V and J ends were trimmed by 0 bases and 0 bases, with 9 bases remaining between them. This CDR3 contains 15 residues.

This clonotype was observed a handful of times. The chain joins TRBV6-1 to TRBJ2-1, with TRBD2 matching 12 bases. The trim removed 4 bases at V and 5 bases at J, leaving 6 bases unmatched. The CDR3 extends over 16 amino acids. Germline assignment: CDR1 MNHNS and CDR2 SASEGT. The CDR3 sequence is CASSARLAGDNNEQFF. Written as DNA, the CDR3 is TGTGCCAGCAGTGCCCGACTAGCGGGAGACAACAATGAGCAGTTCTTC.

The rearrangement links TRBV20-1 to TRBJ2-7; 11 bases line up with TRBD2. Losses at the gene ends were 2 bases for V and 4 bases for J; bases not matched to a gene: 7. Germline-derived CDR1 and CDR2 are DFQATT and SNEGSKA (reference sequence). The CDR3 runs to 15 residues. CDR3 amino acids: CSARTPASGRYEQYF. The CDR3 DNA reads TGCAGTGCTAGAACCCCTGCTAGCGGGAGGTACGAGCAGTACTTC.

This clonotype was counted ten times or more. V and J are TRBV7-9 and TRBJ1-4; D is undetermined. Trimming took off 1 base at V and 5 bases at J, with 5 bases between the two ends. Germline values: CDR1 SEHNR, CDR2 FQNEAQ (reference sequence). CDR3 length: 13 amino acids. The CDR3 region is CASSLESNEKLFF. The CDR3 DNA reads as TGTGCCAGCAGCTTAGAGTCCAATGAAAAACTGTTTTTT. The full variable domain, its missing parts supplied by reference TRBV7-9 and TRBJ1-4, is DTGVSQNPRHKITKRGQNVTFRCDPISEHNRLYWYRQTLGQGPEFLTYFQNEAQLEKSRLLSDRFSAERPKGSFSTLEIQRTEQGDSAMYLCASSLESNEKLFFGSGTQLSVL.

This clonotype appeared many times. The gene calls are TRBV2 and TRBJ1-1, with TRBD1 identical over 7 bases. In germline, CDR1 is SNHLY, CDR2 FYNNEI. V shed 10 bases, J shed 3 bases, and the junction held 8 bases outside the gene matches. The CDR3 covers 13 residues. The CDR3 here is CAINRGQYTEAFF. CDR3 nucleotide sequence: TGTGCCATCAACAGGGGTCAGTACACTGAAGCTTTCTTT.

A few counts support this clonotype. The genes are TRBV7-9 and TRBJ2-1; no definite D call. The V end lost 5 bases, the J end lost 7 bases, and 24 bases lay between the germline ends. The CDR3 has 17 residues. Germline CDR1 and CDR2: SEHNR and FQNEAQ (reference sequence). The CDR3 nucleotides are TGTGCCAGCAGCCCCCTTAGCAGGAGCGTAAGTAGAAATGAGCAGTTCTTC. It encodes CASSPLSRSVSRNEQFF.

This clonotype was counted many times. DNA for the CDR3: TGTGCCAGCAGCTTAAGGACTAGCGTCTACGAGCAGTACTTC. It yields the protein CASSLRTSVYEQYF. The chain carries TRBV7-8 and TRBJ2-7, with 9 bases identical to TRBD2. The CDR3 totals 14 residues. CDR1 and CDR2 (germline): SGHVS, FQNEAQ. V lost 2 bases, J lost 3 bases, and 2 bases stayed unmatched.

This clonotype was seen ten or more times. The V and J genes are TRBV24-1 and TRBJ1-2, with TRBD1 identical over 12 bases. Germline lookup yields CDR1 KGHDR and CDR2 SFDVKD. J gave up 6 bases and V 5 bases, and 12 bases lay outside the gene matches. The CDR3 is made up of 17 amino acids. The CDR3 DNA follows: TGTGCCACCAGTGCCCGAGCGGGACAGGGGGCTCGGGATGGCTACACCTTC. Translating it yields CATSARAGQGARDGYTF.

The J gene is TRBJ1-3, the V gene TRBV28; weak D call: TRBD1 (5 bases). Deletions cut 4 bases from V and 5 bases from J, with 9 bases between. Germline assignment: CDR1 MDHEN and CDR2 SYDVKM. The CDR3 runs 13 residues. CDR3 in amino acids: CASSSGWRNTIYF. The CDR3, as DNA: TGTGCCAGCAGTTCAGGGTGGAGAAACACCATATATTTT.

The chain recombines TRBV7-2 with TRBJ2-1, with 7 bases fitting TRBD2. The CDR3 extends over 18 amino acids. Trimming cost V 1 base and J 0 bases; bases outside gene matches: 9. Germline lookup yields CDR1 SGHTA and CDR2 FQGNSA. CDR3 sequence reads: CASSLVTRGEDSYNEQFF. The DNA of the CDR3 is TGTGCCAGCAGCTTAGTCACACGGGGGGAGGACTCCTACAATGAGCAGTTCTTC.

This clonotype has just a few counts. The chain carries TRBV7-8 and TRBJ2-3; TRBD1 might be the D (6 bases). Germline CDR1 and CDR2: SGHVS and FQNEAQ. V lost 1 base and J 2 bases, leaving 13 bases between the germline ends. This CDR3 is 16 amino acids long. Written as DNA, the CDR3 is TGTGCCAGCAGCTTAGGTGCCAGGGGCTTCACAGATACGCAGTATTTT. This codes for CASSLGARGFTDTQYF.

Details on this clonotype: A much larger clone differs from this one at a single base, so this may be a read error. The chain joins TRBV6-2 or TRBV6-3 to TRBJ2-3; no clear D gene. CDR3 length: 14 residues. Germline V gene lookup returns CDR1 MNHEY and CDR2 SVGEGT. V lost 6 bases, J lost 3 bases, and 13 bases lay in between. The CDR3: CASRRHRLTDTQYF. The CDR3 DNA reads as TGTGCCAGCAGAAGACATAGGTTGACAGATACGCAGTATTTT.

The table lists this clonotype with many counts. The chain links TRBV6-1 to TRBJ1-2; D remains ambiguous. This CDR3 is 12 amino acids long. V was shortened by 2 bases and J by 12 bases, with 13 bases between the two germline ends. Germline CDR1 and CDR2: MNHNS and SASEGT. The CDR3 coding sequence is TGTGCCAGCAGTGAAAGGCGGCCAGGAAACACCTTC. Protein sequence: CASSERRPGNTF.

The chain is built from TRBV27 and TRBJ2-7; 10 bases align to TRBD1. CDR1 is MNHEY and CDR2 is SMNVEV in the germline V gene (reference sequence). CDR3 length: 14 residues. V lost 6 bases, J lost 0 bases, and 2 bases stayed unmatched. CDR3 in DNA: TGTGCCAGCAGGGGACAGGGGACCTCCTACGAGCAGTACTTC. Protein: CASRGQGTSYEQYF.

This clonotype has at least ten counts. The chain recombines TRBV7-9 with TRBJ1-2; no reliable D call. The CDR3 runs to 14 residues. Trimming removed 1 base from V and 4 bases from J, with 10 bases in between. Germline values: CDR1 SEHNR, CDR2 FQNEAQ (reference sequence). The CDR3 is CASSLDLSSYGYTF. The CDR3, as DNA: TGTGCCAGCAGCTTAGACCTATCGAGCTATGGCTACACCTTC.